This paragraph covers one T cell receptor (beta chain) sequence. The TCR library protocol attached unique molecular identifiers to the individual cDNA molecules. One entry per CDR3 protein, called by TCRdb with MiXCR from the 5' RACE reads. This table has 55,000 to 80,000 distinct CDR3 sequences, roughly 9% appearing once. This record belongs to a study of early T cells in non-severe SARS-CoV-2 infection. Study information: The sequenced material was bulk RNA from unsorted whole blood, and its chains were unpaired.

The CDR3 covers 14 residues. V shed 3 bases and J 5 bases; nucleotides not matched to a gene: 6. Looked up from germline, CDR1 is SGHNT and CDR2 is YYREEE (reference sequence). The chain carries TRBV5-4 and TRBJ2-7; 9 nucleotides match TRBD1. The material sequenced was whole blood, taken at baseline. The sequence was obtained from an adult who was a healthcare worker with PCR-confirmed SARS-CoV-2 infection or an uninfected control (not recorded which). Here the CDR3 DNA reads TGTGCCAGCAGCTCCTACAGGGGGCGCGACGAGCAGTACTTC. It is translated as CASSSYRGRDEQYF. The entire variable domain, with the rest obtained from reference TRBV5-4 and TRBJ2-7, is as follows: ETGVTQSPTHLIKTRGQQVTLRCSSQSGHNTVSWYQQALGQGPQFIFQYYREEENGRGNFPPRFSGLQFPNYSSELNVNALELDDSALYLCASSSYRGRDEQYFGPGTRLTVT.